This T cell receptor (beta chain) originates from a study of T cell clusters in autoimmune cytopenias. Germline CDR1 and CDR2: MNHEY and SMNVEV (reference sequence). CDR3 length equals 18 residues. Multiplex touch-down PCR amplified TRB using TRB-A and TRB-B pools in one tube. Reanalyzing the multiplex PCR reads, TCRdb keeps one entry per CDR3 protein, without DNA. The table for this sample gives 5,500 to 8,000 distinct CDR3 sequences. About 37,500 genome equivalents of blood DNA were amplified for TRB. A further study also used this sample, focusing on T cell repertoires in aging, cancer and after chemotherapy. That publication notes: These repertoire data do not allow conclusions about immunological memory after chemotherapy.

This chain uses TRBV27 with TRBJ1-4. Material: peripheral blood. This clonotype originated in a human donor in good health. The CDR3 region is CASSVSSYSQATNEKLFF. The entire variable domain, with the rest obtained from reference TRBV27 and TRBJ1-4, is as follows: EAQVTQNPRYLITVTGKKLTVTCSQNMNHEYMSWYRQDPGLGLRQIYYSMNVEVTDKGDVPEGYKVSRKEKRNFPLILESPSPNQTSLYFCASSVSSYSQATNEKLFFGSGTQLSVL.